The clone carrying this T cell receptor beta chain was seen many times. One entry per CDR3 protein, called by TCRdb with MiXCR from the RT-PCR reads. The sample records about 680,000 distinct CDR3 sequences, approximately 14% being singletons. The sample consisted of memory CD4+ T cells from blood. The clonotype comes from a female donor in good health, serving as a healthy control.

The CDR3 DNA is TGCGCCAGCAGCTTGGCTTGGACAGGGGTTGAAGGCTACACCTTC. It translates to CASSLAWTGVEGYTF. The chain recombines TRBV5-1 with TRBJ1-2, with 9 bases matching TRBD1. The CDR3 length is 15 residues. The germline gives CDR1 SGHRS, CDR2 YFSETQ. Trimming cost V 0 bases and J 8 bases; bases outside gene matches: 8.